This paragraph reports one T cell receptor (beta chain). This clone was observed a few times. Its antigen is unknown. The sample holds no much larger clone one base away, and base qualities are not on file. A second Seattle source provided samples from volunteer blood donors who had recovered from COVID-19. The collaborating institutions used their own protocols to collect whole blood in K2EDTA tubes. For TCRbeta analysis, collaborators shipped samples as frozen whole blood, isolated PBMCs, or DNA extracted from either of those sample types. There are 14 amino acids in the CDR3, from cysteine to phenylalanine inclusive. The entry retains the CDR3 DNA only, 42 bases that are in frame from base 1. The germline V gene supplies CDR1 SNHLY and CDR2 FYNNEI. V is pruned by 3 bases and J by 8 bases, leaving 7 bases of the junction without a gene match. TCRbeta CDR3 regions were amplified from genomic DNA using the immunoSEQ Assay, a bias-controlled multiplex PCR. The study's processing was this. Within the assay, amplification of reference gene primers was used to estimate how many nucleated cells each sample contained. To quantify the absolute abundance of each unique TCRbeta CDR3 rearrangement, sequence reads were collapsed and filtered. For each sample, productive Simpson clonality was calculated as the square root of Simpson's diversity index over productive rearrangements. TCRdb limited this immuneACCESS table to in-frame rearrangements with V and J called. A share of clones is missing; checked studies link under half to unresolved V genes, and the rest is unexplained. V, J and clone size are taken as reported in that table, and D and trimming were inferred from the DNA itself. This sample holds around 250,000 clones; 84% were observed only once. Together, the top ten hold about 1.5% of the sample.

The sample comes from a study of blood T cell repertoires in COVID-19 (dated by TCRdb to 2018 to 2021). Turning to the overall study: The collaborator samples originated in the United States, Italy and Spain and spanned the acute and convalescent phases of COVID-19. The material from the prospective study consisted of cDNA or gDNA derived from T cells, B-cell-depleted T cells, or PBMCs. Subjects who had been exposed to COVID-19, were actively infected with it, or had recovered from it provided the deeply sampled blood TCRbeta repertoires that made up the dataset. A freely available public database, intended as a resource for researchers studying the immune response to SARS-CoV-2, is where the repertoires were released. The samples were drawn from the first 160 participants of the ongoing ImmuneRACE study and from over 950 subjects provided by 6 global collaborators. A de-identified subject ID, COVID-19 status, age in years and sex were almost always included in the sample metadata. Where available, HLA class I and class II types were taken from metadata supplied by the sample provider and were not determined by assay-based typing.

Study-wide conclusions, independent of this receptor: Clinical and demographic metadata were provided uncurated, with the amount varying by source and participant.

The V and J genes are TRBV2 and TRBJ1-3, with 7 bases in between that match TRBD1. This sequence originates from a woman aged 35 to 49 who had recovered from COVID-19. The sequenced material came from peripheral blood. CDR3 sequence: CASSERQGSDTIYF. The bases are TGTGCCAGCAGTGAGAGACAGGGTAGCGACACCATATATTTT.